These 6 T cell receptor beta chains came from one sample sequenced in a study of T cells expressing NK-cell markers. TCRdb re-called the 5' RACE reads; every CDR3 protein appears as one record, without DNA. This table lists 300,000 to 450,000 distinct CDR3 sequences. Sequencing was done on a sample of blood T cells: a sorted CD56 or NKG2C T cell subset, CD4+ or CD8+ T cells, or bulk PBMC T cells (not recorded which). The receptors come from a man aged 18-75 years in good health.

This sequence joins TRBV5-1 and TRBJ2-3; TCRdb calls TRBD1, which cannot be checked without DNA. CDR3 length: 15 residues. Germline CDR1 is SGHRS and CDR2 is YFSETQ. The CDR3 here is CASSLDFSWGDTQYF. Full variable domain (outside the CDR3, taken from reference TRBV5-1 and TRBJ2-3): KAGVTQTPRYLIKTRGQQVTLSCSPISGHRSVSWYQQTPGQGLQFLFEYFSETQRNKGNFPGRFSGRQFSNSRSEMNVSTLELGDSALYLCASSLDFSWGDTQYFGPGTRLTVL.

The rearrangement joins TRBV20-1 to TRBJ1-6. The CDR3 sequence is 14 residues long. Per germline, CDR1 DFQATT and CDR2 SNEGSKA (reference sequence). The CDR3 region is CSARDGRSSEPLHF.

The chain has TRBV27 and TRBJ2-7. Per the germline V gene, CDR1 is MNHEY and CDR2 is SMNVEV (reference sequence). This CDR3 comprises 13 residues. CDR3 region: CASSKLNSYEQYF.

The chain recombines TRBV14 with TRBJ2-3. Per the germline V gene, CDR1 is SGHDN and CDR2 is FVKESK. The CDR3 loop spans 16 amino acids. The CDR3 reads CASSQDYRLSTDTQYF. The full variable domain, in which reference TRBV14 and TRBJ2-3 provide the parts outside the CDR3, is EAGVTQFPSHSVIEKGQTVTLRCDPISGHDNLYWYRRVMGKEIKFLLHFVKESKQDESGMPNNRFLAERTGGTYSTLKVQPAELEDSGVYFCASSQDYRLSTDTQYFGPGTRLTVL.

The chain joins TRBV7-8 to TRBJ2-7; no DNA is available, so the TRBD2 call from TCRdb remains unchecked. The CDR3 has 16 residues. Germline CDR1 reads SGHVS; CDR2 reads FQNEAQ. The CDR3 loop is CASSPSVAGDSYEQYF.

The chain has TRBV5-1 and TRBJ2-3; TCRdb gives TRBD1 as the D gene, but with no DNA this cannot be confirmed. The CDR3 is 15 residues long. Per the germline V gene, CDR1 is SGHRS and CDR2 is YFSETQ. CDR3 loop: CASRRGTRTTDTQYF.